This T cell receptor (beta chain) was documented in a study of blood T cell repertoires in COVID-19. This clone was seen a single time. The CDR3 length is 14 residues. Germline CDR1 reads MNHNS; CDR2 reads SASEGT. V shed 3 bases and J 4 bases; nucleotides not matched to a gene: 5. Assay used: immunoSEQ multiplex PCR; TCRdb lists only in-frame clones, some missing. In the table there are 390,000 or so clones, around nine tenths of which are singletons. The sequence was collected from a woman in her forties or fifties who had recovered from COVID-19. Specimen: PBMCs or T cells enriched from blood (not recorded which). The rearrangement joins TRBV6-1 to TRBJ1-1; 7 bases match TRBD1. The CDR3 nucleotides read TGTGCCAGCAGTGAGGGACAGTGGGTCACTGAAGCTTTCTTT. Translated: CASSEGQWVTEAFF.